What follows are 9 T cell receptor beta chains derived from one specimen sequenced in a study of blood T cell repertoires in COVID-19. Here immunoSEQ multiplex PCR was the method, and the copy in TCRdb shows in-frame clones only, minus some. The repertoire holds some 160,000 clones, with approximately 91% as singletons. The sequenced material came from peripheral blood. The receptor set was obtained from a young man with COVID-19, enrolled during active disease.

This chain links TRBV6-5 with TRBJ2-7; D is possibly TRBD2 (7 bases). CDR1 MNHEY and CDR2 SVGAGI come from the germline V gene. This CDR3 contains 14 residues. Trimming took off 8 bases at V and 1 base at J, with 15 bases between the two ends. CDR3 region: CASHPRGTSYEQYF. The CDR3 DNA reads TGTGCCAGCCACCCGCGGGGGACATCCTACGAGCAGTACTTC.

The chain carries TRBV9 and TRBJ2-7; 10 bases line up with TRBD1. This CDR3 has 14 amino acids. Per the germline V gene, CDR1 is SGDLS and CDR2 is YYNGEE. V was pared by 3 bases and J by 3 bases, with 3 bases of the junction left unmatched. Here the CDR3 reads CASSEGQGLYEQYF. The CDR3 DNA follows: TGTGCCAGCAGCGAGGGACAGGGGCTCTACGAGCAGTACTTC.

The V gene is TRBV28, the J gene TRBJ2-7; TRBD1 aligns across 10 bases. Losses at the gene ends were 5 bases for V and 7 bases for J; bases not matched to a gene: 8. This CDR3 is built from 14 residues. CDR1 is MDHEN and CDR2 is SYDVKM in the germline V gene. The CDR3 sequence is CASSPGTGVAEQYF. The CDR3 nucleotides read TGTGCCAGCAGTCCCGGGACAGGGGTCGCTGAGCAGTACTTC.

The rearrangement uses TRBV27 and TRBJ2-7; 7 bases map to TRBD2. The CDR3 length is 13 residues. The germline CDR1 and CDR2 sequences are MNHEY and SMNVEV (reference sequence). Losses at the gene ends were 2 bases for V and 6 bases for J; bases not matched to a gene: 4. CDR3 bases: TGTGCCAGCAGTTTAGGGGGGGATCGCGAGCAGTACTTC. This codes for CASSLGGDREQYF.

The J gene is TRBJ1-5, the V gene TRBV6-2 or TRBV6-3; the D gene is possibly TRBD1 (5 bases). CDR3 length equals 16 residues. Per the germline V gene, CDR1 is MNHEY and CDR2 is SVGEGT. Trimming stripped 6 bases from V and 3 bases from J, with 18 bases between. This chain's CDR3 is CASSPPDSEINQPQHF. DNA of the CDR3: TGTGCCAGCAGCCCCCCCGACAGTGAAATCAATCAGCCCCAGCATTTT.

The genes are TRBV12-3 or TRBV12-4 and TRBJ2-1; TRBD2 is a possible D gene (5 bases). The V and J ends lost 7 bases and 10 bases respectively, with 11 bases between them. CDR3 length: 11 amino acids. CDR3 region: CASTPAGEQFF. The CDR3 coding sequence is TGTGCCAGCACCCCTGCGGGCGAGCAGTTCTTC.

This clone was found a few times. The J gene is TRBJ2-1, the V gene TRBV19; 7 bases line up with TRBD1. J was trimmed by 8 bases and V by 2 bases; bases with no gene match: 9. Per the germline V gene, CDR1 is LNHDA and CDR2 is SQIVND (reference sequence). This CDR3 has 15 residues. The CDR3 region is CASSITPGGSHEQFF. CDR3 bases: TGTGCCAGTAGTATAACCCCAGGGGGATCCCATGAGCAGTTCTTC.

CDR3 DNA: TGTGCCAGCAGCCCACAGGGTCACCCTGACGGCTACACCTTC. Protein product: CASSPQGHPDGYTF. The chain carries TRBV28 and TRBJ1-2, with a possible D match to TRBD1 (6 bases). This CDR3 spans 14 amino acids. Germline assignment: CDR1 MDHEN and CDR2 SYDVKM. V lost 6 bases and J lost 8, with 19 bases in between.

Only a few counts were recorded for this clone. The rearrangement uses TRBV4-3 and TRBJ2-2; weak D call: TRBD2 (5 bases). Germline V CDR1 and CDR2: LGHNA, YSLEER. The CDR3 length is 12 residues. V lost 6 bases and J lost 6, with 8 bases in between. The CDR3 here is CASSPLAGELFF. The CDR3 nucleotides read TGCGCCAGCAGTCCACTAGCCGGGGAGCTGTTTTTT.